This T cell receptor (beta chain) was captured in a study of CD8+ T cells in alopecia areata. V lost 3 bases, J lost 5 bases, and 13 bases lay in between. The CDR3 sequence is 13 residues long. Germline assignment: CDR1 SQVTM and CDR2 ANQGSEA. The treatment denotes: oral pan-JAK inhibitor, 5-10 mg twice daily. Isolated RNA was reverse transcribed into cDNA used as the sequencing template. The repertoire was sequenced with immunoSEQ multiplex PCR; TCRdb's copy has only in-frame clones and lacks some. Among more than 95,000 clones listed, about 59% were seen once. This sample comprised CD4+ T cells sorted from blood, obtained at week 4, from a patient treated with tofacitinib. The sequence came from a human donor with alopecia areata. This chain links TRBV29-1 with TRBJ2-5, with D tentatively TRBD1 (5 bases). CDR3 sequence reads: CSVDRTGGETQYF. The CDR3 DNA reads TGCAGCGTTGATCGTACAGGTGGGGAGACCCAGTACTTC.